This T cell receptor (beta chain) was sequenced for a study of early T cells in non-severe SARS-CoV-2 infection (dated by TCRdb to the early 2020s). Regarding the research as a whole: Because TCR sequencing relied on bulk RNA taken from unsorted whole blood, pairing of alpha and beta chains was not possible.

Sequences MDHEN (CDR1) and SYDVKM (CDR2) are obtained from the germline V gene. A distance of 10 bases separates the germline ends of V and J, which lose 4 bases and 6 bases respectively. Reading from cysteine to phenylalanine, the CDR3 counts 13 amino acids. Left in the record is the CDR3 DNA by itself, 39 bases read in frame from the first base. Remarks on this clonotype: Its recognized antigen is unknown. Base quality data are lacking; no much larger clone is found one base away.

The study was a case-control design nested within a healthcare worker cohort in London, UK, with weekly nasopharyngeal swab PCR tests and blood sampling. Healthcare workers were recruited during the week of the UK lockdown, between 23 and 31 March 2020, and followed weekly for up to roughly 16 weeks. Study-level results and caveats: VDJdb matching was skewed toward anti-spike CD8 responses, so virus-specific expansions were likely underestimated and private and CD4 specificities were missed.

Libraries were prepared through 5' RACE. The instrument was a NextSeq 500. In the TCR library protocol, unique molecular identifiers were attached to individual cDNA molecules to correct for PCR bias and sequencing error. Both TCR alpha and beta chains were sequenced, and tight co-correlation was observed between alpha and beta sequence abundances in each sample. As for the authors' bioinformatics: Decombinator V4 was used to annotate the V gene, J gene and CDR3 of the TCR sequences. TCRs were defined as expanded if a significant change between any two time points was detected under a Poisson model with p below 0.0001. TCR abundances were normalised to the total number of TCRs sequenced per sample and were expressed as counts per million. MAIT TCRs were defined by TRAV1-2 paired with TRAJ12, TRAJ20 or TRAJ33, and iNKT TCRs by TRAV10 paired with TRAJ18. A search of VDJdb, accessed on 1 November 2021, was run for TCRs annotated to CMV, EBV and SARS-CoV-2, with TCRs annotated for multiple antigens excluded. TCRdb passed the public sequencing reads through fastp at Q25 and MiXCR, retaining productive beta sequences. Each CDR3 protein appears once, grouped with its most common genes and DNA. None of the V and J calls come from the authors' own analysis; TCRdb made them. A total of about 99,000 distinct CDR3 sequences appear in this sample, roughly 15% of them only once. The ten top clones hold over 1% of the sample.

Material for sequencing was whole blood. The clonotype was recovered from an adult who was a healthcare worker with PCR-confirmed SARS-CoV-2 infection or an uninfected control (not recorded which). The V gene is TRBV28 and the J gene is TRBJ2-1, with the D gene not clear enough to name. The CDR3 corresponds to CASSSHLVNEQFF. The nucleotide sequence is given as TGTGCCAGCAGTTCCCATCTAGTCAATGAGCAGTTCTTC.